Sequencing of this T cell receptor (beta chain) was carried out in a study of siplizumab effects on memory and regulatory T cells. Study conclusions and caveats: For siplizumab cultures, the suppressive function of their proliferating Tregs was not confirmed.

Per sample, approximately 10^5 TCR templates underwent assay. Repertoires were generated with immunoSEQ multiplex PCR, while TCRdb's copy carries only in-frame clones and drops some. This sample has tens of thousands of clones, with 90% to 98% found just once. Donor pairs, a few in total, had unstimulated naive, memory, effector memory and TEMRA subsets sequenced. Notes on this clone: Its antigen is as yet unknown.

CDR1 and CDR2 (germline): SGDLS, YYNGEE. This CDR3 region has 14 residues. V lost 0 bases and J lost 3, with 7 bases in between. The chain is built from TRBV9 and TRBJ2-1; D uncertain. Material for sequencing was naive CD8+ T cells sorted from blood. The TCR sequence derives from a human donor in good health. This CDR3 reads CASSVVSNYNEQFF. In DNA form, the CDR3 reads TGTGCCAGCAGCGTAGTTTCCAACTACAATGAGCAGTTCTTC.